The TCR beta chain under discussion was sequenced for a study of blood T cells in healthy people across ages. Drawing of peripheral blood yielded about 10 milliliters from each donor. The use of a sample-barcoded 5' primer and a J-beta primer mix characterized a second PCR of roughly 6 to 12 cycles. TCRdb re-called the 5' RACE reads through MiXCR, storing one row per CDR3 protein. This table has 650,000 to 700,000 distinct CDR3 sequences, approximately 31% appearing once. The CDR3 runs to 14 residues. V lost 0 bases and J lost 5, with 12 bases in between. Germline lookup yields CDR1 SGHDT and CDR2 YYEEEE. General observations from the study: TCR beta diversity per million T cells fell roughly linearly with age. Nothing was known about donor CMV status, and this possibly confounded expanded clonotype changes. Naive CD4+ cell counts and diversity both ran higher in long-lived than in aged donors.

This clonotype has only a few counts. Its target is not known. The TCR sequence derives from an elderly woman in good health. Material: blood. This chain joins TRBV5-6 and TRBJ2-7; D may be TRBD2 (6 bases). CDR3 region: CASSLGSGGNEQYF. In DNA form, the CDR3 reads TGTGCCAGCAGCTTGGGATCTGGGGGGAACGAGCAGTACTTC.